This TCR beta chain was documented in a study of blood T cell repertoires in COVID-19. The overall study: Spain, Italy and the United States supplied samples that represented acute and convalescent COVID-19.

The method was immunoSEQ multiplex PCR; TCRdb's version includes in-frame clones alone and lacks a portion of them. This sample has about 65,000 clones, with nearly 85% found just once. In germline, CDR1 is LGHNA, CDR2 YNFKEQ. The CDR3 length is 12 residues. With V trimmed by 5 bases and J by 16 bases, 8 bases remained unmatched. The sequenced sample consisted of peripheral blood. This chain uses TRBV4-2 with TRBJ2-1; 10 bases map to TRBD2. The receptor was derived from a human donor in a cohort sampled during active COVID-19. CDR3 protein: CASSEPGTSVFF. The CDR3 DNA reads TGTGCCAGCAGCGAACCCGGGACTAGCGTTTTCTTC.